The 9 T cell receptor beta chains reported below all come from one sample, sequenced in a study of cytomegalovirus exposure and HLA in healthy donors. 13 Jbeta primers and 60 Vbeta primers were used for the PCR. TCRdb keeps only in-frame clones here, not all; method: immunoSEQ multiplex PCR. The sample shows around 160,000 clones, approximately 72% of them seen only once. Material for sequencing was PBMCs. The source of these receptors is a man aged 50 or older in good health and CMV-seronegative.

The V and J genes are TRBV9 and TRBJ1-1; 7 bases are a match to TRBD1. The V gene end was trimmed by 6 bases and the J gene end by 1 base; junction bases not matched to a gene: 3. The CDR3 length is 13 residues. Germline CDR1 reads SGDLS; CDR2 reads YYNGEE. This chain's CDR3 is CASNQGGNTEAFF. In DNA, the CDR3 is TGTGCCAGCAACCAGGGGGGGAACACTGAAGCTTTCTTT. Drawing the rest from reference TRBV9 and TRBJ1-1, the complete variable domain is DSGVTQTPKHLITATGQRVTLRCSPRSGDLSVYWYQQSLDQGLQFLIQYYNGEERAKGNILERFSAQQFPDLHSELNLSSLELGDSALYFCASNQGGNTEAFFGQGTRLTVV.

The V and J genes are TRBV28 and TRBJ1-6; 11 bases line up with TRBD1. From germline, CDR1 is MDHEN and CDR2 SYDVKM. The ends lost 2 bases at V and 7 bases at J; junction bases unmatched: 10. CDR3 length equals 18 residues. The CDR3 coding sequence is TGTGCCAGCAGTTTAAGTACGTGGACAGGGGGCTGGAATTCACCCCTCCACTTT. Translating it yields CASSLSTWTGGWNSPLHF.

The chain joins TRBV4-1 to TRBJ2-5; D is possibly TRBD2 (6 bases). Germline assignment: CDR1 MGHRA and CDR2 YSYEKL. Trimming pared 0 bases from V and 5 bases from J, leaving 16 bases between. CDR3 length: 16 residues. The CDR3 loop is CASSQDLAGPPETQYF. The CDR3 DNA follows: TGCGCCAGCAGCCAAGATCTCGCGGGGCCCCCCGAGACCCAGTACTTC.

The genes are TRBV19 and TRBJ1-6; D might be TRBD1 (6 bases). The CDR3 length is 15 residues. V shed 3 bases and J shed 4 bases, with 10 bases lying between them. Germline-derived CDR1 and CDR2 are LNHDA and SQIVND (reference sequence). CDR3 DNA: TGTGCCAGTAGTATTATGGACAGATATAATTCACCCCTCCACTTT. Translation: CASSIMDRYNSPLHF.

The rearrangement joins TRBV7-9 to TRBJ2-1; D is unclear. Trimming stripped 5 bases from V and 4 bases from J, with 12 bases between. From germline, CDR1 is SEHNR and CDR2 FQNEAQ (reference sequence). CDR3 length equals 14 residues. CDR3 loop: CASSHQLNYNEQFF. CDR3 DNA sequence: TGTGCCAGCAGCCACCAACTAAATTACAATGAGCAGTTCTTC.

V gene TRBV28 combines with J gene TRBJ1-5; TRBD1 agrees at 8 bases. Per the germline V gene, CDR1 is MDHEN and CDR2 is SYDVKM. The CDR3 sequence is 19 residues long. V shed 5 bases and J 0 bases; nucleotides not matched to a gene: 15. The CDR3: CASSPDRQGTHYSNQPQHF. The CDR3 DNA reads TGTGCCAGCAGTCCCGACCGACAGGGGACACATTATAGCAATCAGCCCCAGCATTTT.

The V gene is TRBV15, the J gene TRBJ2-7; the match to TRBD1 covers 10 bases. CDR3 size: 15 residues. CDR1 and CDR2 (germline): LNHNV, YYDKDF (reference sequence). V shed 0 bases and J 4 bases; nucleotides not matched to a gene: 3. Here the CDR3 DNA reads TGTGCCACCAGCAGAGATGGGACAGGGGATTACGAGCAGTACTTC. Amino acids: CATSRDGTGDYEQYF.

In this sample, this clone turned up a few times. The chain combines TRBV7-8 with TRBJ2-7; D is unresolved. Germline assignment: CDR1 SGHVS and CDR2 FQNEAQ. The CDR3 consists of 14 residues. V lost 2 bases and J 1 base, leaving 9 bases between the germline ends. CDR3 loop: CASSLTRPSYEQYF. DNA of the CDR3: TGTGCCAGCAGCTTAACCAGGCCTTCCTACGAGCAGTACTTC.

The genes are TRBV5-1 and TRBJ2-3; perhaps TRBD2 as D (6 bases). Germline CDR1 reads SGHRS; CDR2 reads YFSETQ. The CDR3 spans 16 residues. V was cut by 2 bases and J by 0 bases, with 13 bases left in between. CDR3 region: CASSFGGAASTDTQYF. CDR3 DNA sequence: TGCGCCAGCAGCTTTGGAGGGGCGGCTAGCACAGATACGCAGTATTTT.